The T cell receptor beta chain described here comes from a study of OX40 agonist ivuxolimab in advanced cancers. Measured with immunoSEQ multiplex PCR; TCRdb has only the in-frame clones, and not every one. The sample includes approximately 60,000 clones, about 90% of them seen just once. Trimming removed 6 bases from V and 1 base from J, with 10 bases in between. The germline V gene encodes CDR1 MDHEN and CDR2 SYDVKM. CDR3 length equals 14 residues. The sequences come from CD4+ or CD8+ T cells sorted from blood, collected in a trial of the OX40 agonist ivuxolimab. This sequence joins TRBV28 and TRBJ1-3; D possibly corresponds to TRBD1 (6 bases). This TCR came from an adult with an advanced solid tumor such as melanoma, head and neck, liver or kidney cancer. The CDR3 protein is CASRDSLSGNTIYF. CDR3 nucleotides: TGTGCCAGCAGGGACAGCCTGTCTGGAAACACCATATATTTT.